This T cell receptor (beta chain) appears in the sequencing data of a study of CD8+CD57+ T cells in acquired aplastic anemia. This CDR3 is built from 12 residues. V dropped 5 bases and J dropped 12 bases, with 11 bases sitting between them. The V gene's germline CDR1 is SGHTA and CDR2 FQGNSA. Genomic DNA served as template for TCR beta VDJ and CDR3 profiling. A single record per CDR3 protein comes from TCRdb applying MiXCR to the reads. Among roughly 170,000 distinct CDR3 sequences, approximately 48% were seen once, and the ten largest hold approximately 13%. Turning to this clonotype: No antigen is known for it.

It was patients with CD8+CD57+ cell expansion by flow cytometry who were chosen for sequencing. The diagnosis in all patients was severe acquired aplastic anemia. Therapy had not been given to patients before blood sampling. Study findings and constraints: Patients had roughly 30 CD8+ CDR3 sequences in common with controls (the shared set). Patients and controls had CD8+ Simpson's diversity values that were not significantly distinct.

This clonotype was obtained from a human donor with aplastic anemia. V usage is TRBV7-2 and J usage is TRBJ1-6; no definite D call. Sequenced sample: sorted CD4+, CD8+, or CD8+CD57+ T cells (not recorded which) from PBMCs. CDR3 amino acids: CASSPMIGPLHF. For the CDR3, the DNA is TGTGCCAGCAGCCCCATGATCGGACCCCTCCACTTT.